The sequence of this T cell receptor beta chain was determined in a study of CD8 T cells in Susac syndrome. CDR3 length equals 17 residues. Trimming removed 4 bases at V and 2 bases at J, with 20 bases between. Germline CDR1 reads LGHDT; CDR2 reads YNNKEL (reference sequence). RNA, at about 0.45 to 1 ug, was reverse transcribed with random hexamers. TCRdb fed the immunoSEQ multiplex PCR reads into MiXCR, producing one record per CDR3 protein. Of about 150,000 distinct CDR3 sequences in the sample, roughly 94% are singletons; the top ten hold just over 0.2%. TEMRA cells were enriched by FACS, and CD4+ and CD8+ T cells were negatively isolated.

The J gene is TRBJ2-5, the V gene TRBV3-1, with D possibly TRBD2 on 6 matching bases. Sample: CD8+ T cells from PBMCs. This receptor was taken from a human donor with multiple sclerosis. The CDR3 DNA reads as TGTGCCAGCAGCCCCGCCACAGGAGGGTTTGTTCAAGAGACCCAGTACTTC. This sequence encodes CASSPATGGFVQETQYF.